This T cell receptor beta chain was identified in a study of breast tumors, draining lymph nodes, adjacent tissues. This clonotype was recorded a few times. What it binds is not known. Breast cancer patients provided tissue from their axillary draining lymph nodes. Study-wide results and limits: Tumor T cell lymph node origin was a supported hypothesis, not proven. Tumor repertoires ranked between lymph nodes and nontumor tissue in diversity, with V and J gene preferences.

One entry per CDR3 protein results from TCRdb running MiXCR on the multiplex PCR reads. Counted here are 200,000 to 300,000 distinct CDR3 sequences, 30% to 35% occurring once; the ten biggest clones make up over 0.95%. This clonotype was obtained from a female donor with breast cancer. Some clones in this sample may be carry-over from other donors' samples. Material for sequencing was axillary lymph node tissue.

The CDR3 DNA reads as TGTGCCAGCCCTCACCGGGACAGGGGTAACTATGGCTACACCTTC. Residues: CASPHRDRGNYGYTF. The chain carries TRBV28 and TRBJ1-2; 10 positions match TRBD1. CDR3 size: 15 residues. Germline V gives CDR1 MDHEN, CDR2 SYDVKM. V dropped 8 bases and J dropped 1; count of bases not matched to a gene: 7.